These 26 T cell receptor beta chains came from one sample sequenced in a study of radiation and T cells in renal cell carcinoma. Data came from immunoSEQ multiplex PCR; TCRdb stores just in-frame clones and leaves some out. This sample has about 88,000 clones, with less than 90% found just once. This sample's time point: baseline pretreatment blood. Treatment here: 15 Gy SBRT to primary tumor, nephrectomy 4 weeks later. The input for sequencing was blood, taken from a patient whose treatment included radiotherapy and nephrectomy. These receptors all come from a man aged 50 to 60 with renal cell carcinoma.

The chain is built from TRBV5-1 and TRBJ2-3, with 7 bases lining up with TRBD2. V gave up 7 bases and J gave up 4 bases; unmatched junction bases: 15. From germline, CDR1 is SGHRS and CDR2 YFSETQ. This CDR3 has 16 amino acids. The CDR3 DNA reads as TGCGCCAGCTCACAGCAGCTGGGGGGGGTGCCAGATACGCAGTATTTT. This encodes CASSQQLGGVPDTQYF.

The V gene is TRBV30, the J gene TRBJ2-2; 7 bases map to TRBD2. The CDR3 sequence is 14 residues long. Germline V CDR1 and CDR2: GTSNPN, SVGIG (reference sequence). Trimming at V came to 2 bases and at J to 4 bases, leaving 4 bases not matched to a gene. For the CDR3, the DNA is TGTGCCTGGAGTATAGGGACTATCACCGGGGAGCTGTTTTTT. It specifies CAWSIGTITGELFF.

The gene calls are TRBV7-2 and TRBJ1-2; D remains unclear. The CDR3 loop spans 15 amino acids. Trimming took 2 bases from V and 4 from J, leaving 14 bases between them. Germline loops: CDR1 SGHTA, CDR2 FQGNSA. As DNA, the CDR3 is TGTGCCAGCAGCTTAACTAACAGCGGTTTCTATGGCTACACCTTC. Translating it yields CASSLTNSGFYGYTF. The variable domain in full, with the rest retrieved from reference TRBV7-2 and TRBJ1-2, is GAGVSQSPSNKVTEKGKDVELRCDPISGHTALYWYRQSLGQGLEFLIYFQGNSAPDKSGLPSDRFSAERTGGSVSTLTIQRTQQEDSAVYLCASSLTNSGFYGYTFGSGTRLTVV.

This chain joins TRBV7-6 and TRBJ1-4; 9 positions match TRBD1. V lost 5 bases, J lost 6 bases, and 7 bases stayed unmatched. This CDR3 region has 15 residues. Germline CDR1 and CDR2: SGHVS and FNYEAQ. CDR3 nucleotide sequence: TGTGCCAGCAGCCAAGGACAGGGGTTATATGAAAAACTGTTTTTT. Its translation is CASSQGQGLYEKLFF.

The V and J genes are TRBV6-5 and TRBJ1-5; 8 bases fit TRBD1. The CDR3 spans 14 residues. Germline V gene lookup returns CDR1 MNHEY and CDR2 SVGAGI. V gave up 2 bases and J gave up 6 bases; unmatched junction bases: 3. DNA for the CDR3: TGTGCCAGCAGTTACACAGGGGGGGTTCAGCCCCAGCATTTT. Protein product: CASSYTGGVQPQHF.

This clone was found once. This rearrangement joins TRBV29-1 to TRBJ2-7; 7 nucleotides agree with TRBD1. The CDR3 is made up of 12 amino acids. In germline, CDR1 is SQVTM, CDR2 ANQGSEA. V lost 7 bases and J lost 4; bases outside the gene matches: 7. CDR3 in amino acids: CSARGPGYEQYF. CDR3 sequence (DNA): TGCAGCGCGAGGGGGCCGGGATACGAGCAGTACTTC.

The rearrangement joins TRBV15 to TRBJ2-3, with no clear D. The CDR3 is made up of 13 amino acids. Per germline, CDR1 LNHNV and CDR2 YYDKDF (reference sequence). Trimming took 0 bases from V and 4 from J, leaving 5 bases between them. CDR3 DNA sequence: TGTGCCACCAGCAGAGAAGATTCAGATACGCAGTATTTT. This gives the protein CATSREDSDTQYF.

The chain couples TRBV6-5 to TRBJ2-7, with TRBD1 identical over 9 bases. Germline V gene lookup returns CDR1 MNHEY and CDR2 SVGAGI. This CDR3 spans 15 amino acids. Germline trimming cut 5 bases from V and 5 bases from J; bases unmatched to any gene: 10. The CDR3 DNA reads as TGTGCCAGCAGTGCGTCCGGGACAGGGTCCGACGAGCAGTACTTC. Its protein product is CASSASGTGSDEQYF.

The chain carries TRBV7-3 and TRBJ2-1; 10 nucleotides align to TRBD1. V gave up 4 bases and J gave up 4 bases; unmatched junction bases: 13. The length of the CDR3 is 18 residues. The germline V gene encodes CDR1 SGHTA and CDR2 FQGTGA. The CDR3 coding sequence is TGTGCCAGCAGCTCGCTTGGGGCGGACAGGGGGGAATACAATGAGCAGTTCTTC. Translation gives CASSSLGADRGEYNEQFF.

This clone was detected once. The CDR3 region has the DNA TGTGCCAGCAGTGACGGGACTAGCGGGAGGGGAATCTCCTACGAGCAGTACTTC. Amino acids: CASSDGTSGRGISYEQYF. This sequence joins TRBV6-1 and TRBJ2-7, with 16 bases identical to TRBD2. V shed 3 bases, J shed 0 bases, and the junction held 5 bases outside the gene matches. The length of the CDR3 is 18 residues. The V gene's germline CDR1 is MNHNS and CDR2 SASEGT.

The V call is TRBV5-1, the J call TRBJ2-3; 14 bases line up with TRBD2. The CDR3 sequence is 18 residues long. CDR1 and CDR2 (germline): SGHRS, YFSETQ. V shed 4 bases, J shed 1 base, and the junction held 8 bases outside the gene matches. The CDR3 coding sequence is TGCGCCAGCAGCCCCGGGACTAGCGGGAGCTTGGGCACAGATACGCAGTATTTT. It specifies CASSPGTSGSLGTDTQYF.

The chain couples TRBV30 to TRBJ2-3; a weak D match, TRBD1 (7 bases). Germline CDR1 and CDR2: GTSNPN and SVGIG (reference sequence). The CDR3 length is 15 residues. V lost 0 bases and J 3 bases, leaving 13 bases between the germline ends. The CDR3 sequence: CAWSVSAGGTDTQYF. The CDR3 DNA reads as TGTGCCTGGAGTGTATCGGCAGGGGGGACAGATACGCAGTATTTT.

The CDR3 sequence: CASSLSSQVARYTEAFF. CDR3 nucleotide sequence: TGTGCCAGCAGCTTGAGTTCCCAGGTGGCGAGGTACACTGAAGCTTTCTTT. The rearrangement links TRBV11-2 to TRBJ1-1; D unresolved. Germline lookup yields CDR1 SGHAT and CDR2 FQNNGV. V dropped 3 bases and J dropped 3 bases, with 20 bases sitting between them. This CDR3 region has 17 residues.

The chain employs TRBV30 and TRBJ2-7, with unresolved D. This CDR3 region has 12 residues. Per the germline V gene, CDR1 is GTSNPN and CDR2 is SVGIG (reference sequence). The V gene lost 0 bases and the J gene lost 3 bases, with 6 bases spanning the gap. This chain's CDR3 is CAWSVVSYEQYF. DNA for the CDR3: TGTGCCTGGAGTGTAGTTAGCTACGAGCAGTACTTC.

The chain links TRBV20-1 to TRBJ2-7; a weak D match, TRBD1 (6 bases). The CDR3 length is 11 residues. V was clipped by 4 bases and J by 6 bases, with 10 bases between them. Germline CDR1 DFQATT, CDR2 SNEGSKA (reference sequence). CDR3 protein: CSAIRDIEQYF. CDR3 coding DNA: TGCAGTGCTATCCGGGACATCGAGCAGTACTTC.

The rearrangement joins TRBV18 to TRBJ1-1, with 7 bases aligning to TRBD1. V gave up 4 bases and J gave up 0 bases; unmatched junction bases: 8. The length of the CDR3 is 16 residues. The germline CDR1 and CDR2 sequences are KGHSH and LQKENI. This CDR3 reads CASSQGQLVMNTEAFF. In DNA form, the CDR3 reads TGTGCCAGCTCACAGGGACAGCTAGTAATGAACACTGAAGCTTTCTTT. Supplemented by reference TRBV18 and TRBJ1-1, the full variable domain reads NAGVMQNPRHLVRRRGQEARLRCSPMKGHSHVYWYRQLPEEGLKFMVYLQKENIIDESGMPKERFSAEFPKEGPSILRIQQVVRGDSAAYFCASSQGQLVMNTEAFFGQGTRLTVV.

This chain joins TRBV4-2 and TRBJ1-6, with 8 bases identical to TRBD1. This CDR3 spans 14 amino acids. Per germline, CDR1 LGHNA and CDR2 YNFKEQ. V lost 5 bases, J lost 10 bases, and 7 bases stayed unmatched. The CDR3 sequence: CASSKTGEGSPLHF. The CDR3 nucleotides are TGTGCCAGCAGCAAGACAGGGGAAGGGTCACCCCTCCACTTT.

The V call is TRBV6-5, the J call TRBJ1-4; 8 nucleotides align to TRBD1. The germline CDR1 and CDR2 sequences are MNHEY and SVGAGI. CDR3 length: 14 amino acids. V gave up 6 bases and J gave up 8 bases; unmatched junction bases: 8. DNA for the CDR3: TGTGCCAGCAGGCGTCAGGGGGCCGGAGAAAAACTGTTTTTT. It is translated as CASRRQGAGEKLFF.

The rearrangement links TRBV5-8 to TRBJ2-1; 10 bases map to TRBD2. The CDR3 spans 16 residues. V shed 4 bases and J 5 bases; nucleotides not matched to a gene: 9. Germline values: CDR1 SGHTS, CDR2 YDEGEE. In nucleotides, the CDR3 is TGTGCCAGCAGCGACGAACTAGCGGGACCTAACAATGAGCAGTTCTTC. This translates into CASSDELAGPNNEQFF.

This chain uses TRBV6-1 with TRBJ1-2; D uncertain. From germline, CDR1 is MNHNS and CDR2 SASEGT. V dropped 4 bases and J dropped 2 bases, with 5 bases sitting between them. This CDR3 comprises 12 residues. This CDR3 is CASSAENYGYTF. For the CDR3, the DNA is TGTGCCAGCAGTGCAGAGAACTATGGCTACACCTTC.

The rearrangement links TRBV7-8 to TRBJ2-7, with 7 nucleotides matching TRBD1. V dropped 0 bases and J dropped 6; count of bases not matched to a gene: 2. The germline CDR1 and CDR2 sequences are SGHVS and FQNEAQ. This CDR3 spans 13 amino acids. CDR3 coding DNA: TGTGCCAGCAGCTTAGCGGGACAGATCGAGCAGTACTTC. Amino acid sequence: CASSLAGQIEQYF.

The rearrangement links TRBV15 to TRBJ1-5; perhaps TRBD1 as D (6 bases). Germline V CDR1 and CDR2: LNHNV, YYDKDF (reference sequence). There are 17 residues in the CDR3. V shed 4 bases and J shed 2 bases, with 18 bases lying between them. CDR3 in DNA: TGTGCCACCAGCACAACTAACAGGGAGTTTGGCAATCAGCCCCAGCATTTT. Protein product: CATSTTNREFGNQPQHF.

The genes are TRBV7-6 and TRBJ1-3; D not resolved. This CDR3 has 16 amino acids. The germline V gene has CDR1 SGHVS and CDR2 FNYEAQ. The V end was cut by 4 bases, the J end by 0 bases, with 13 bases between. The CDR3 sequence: CASSSRTGSSGNTIYF. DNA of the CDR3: TGTGCCAGCAGCTCTCGGACGGGAAGCTCTGGAAACACCATATATTTT.

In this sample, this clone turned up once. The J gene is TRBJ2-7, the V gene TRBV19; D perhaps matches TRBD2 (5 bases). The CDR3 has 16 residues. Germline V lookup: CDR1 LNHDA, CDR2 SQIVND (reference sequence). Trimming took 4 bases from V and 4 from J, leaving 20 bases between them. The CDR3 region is CASSRVDSTSRYEQYF. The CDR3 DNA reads TGTGCCAGTAGTAGAGTGGACTCGACCTCAAGATACGAGCAGTACTTC.

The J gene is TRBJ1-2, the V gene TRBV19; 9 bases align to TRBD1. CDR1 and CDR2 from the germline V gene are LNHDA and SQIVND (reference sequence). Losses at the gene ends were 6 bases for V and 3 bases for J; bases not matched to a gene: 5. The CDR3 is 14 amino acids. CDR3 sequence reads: CASRYTGGYYGYTF. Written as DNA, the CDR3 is TGTGCCAGTAGATATACAGGGGGCTACTATGGCTACACCTTC. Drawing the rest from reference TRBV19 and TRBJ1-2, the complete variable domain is DGGITQSPKYLFRKEGQNVTLSCEQNLNHDAMYWYRQDPGQGLRLIYYSQIVNDFQKGDIAEGYSVSREKKESFPLTVTSAQKNPTAFYLCASRYTGGYYGYTFGSGTRLTVV.

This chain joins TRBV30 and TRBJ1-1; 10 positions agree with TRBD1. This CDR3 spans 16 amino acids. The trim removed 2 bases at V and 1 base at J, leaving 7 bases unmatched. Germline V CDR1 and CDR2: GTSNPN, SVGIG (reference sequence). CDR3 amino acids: CAWSPRDRGGNTEAFF. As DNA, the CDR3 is TGTGCCTGGAGTCCCCGGGACAGGGGTGGGAACACTGAAGCTTTCTTT.